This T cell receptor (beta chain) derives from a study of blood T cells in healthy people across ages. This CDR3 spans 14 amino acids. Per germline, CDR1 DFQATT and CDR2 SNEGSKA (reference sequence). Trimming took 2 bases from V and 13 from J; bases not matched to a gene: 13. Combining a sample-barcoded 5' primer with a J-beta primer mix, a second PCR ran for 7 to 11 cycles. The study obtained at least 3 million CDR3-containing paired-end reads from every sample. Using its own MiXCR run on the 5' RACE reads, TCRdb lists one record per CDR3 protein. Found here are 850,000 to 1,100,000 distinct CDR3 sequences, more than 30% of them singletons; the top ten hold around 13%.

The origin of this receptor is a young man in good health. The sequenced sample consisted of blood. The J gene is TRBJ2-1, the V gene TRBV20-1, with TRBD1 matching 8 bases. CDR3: CSARSRTGWETQFF. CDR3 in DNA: TGCAGTGCTAGATCTAGGACAGGGTGGGAGACCCAGTTCTTC.